This T cell receptor (beta chain) appears in the sequencing data of a study of tumor-infiltrating lymphocytes in primary liver carcinoma. The researchers obtained blood RNA from unsorted whole blood and also extracted germline DNA. This clonotype has only a few counts. Compared with germline, one end of the junction differs, possibly owing to a read error. A primer in the constant region served to generate TCR beta cDNA from 450 to 600 ng of total RNA. Each TCR beta library was derived from three nested multiplex PCR rounds that employed slightly modified ARM-PCR. Forward primers for TRBV1-TRBV30 and a C-beta reverse primer served the first two PCR rounds, at around 9 cycles each. TCRdb re-called the multiplex PCR reads with MiXCR, one entry per CDR3 protein. This table has 200,000 or so distinct CDR3 sequences, approximately 65% appearing once. The CDR3 runs to 16 residues. Germline V gene lookup returns CDR1 SSHAT and CDR2 FNYEAQ (reference sequence).

Sequencing used peripheral blood. The V call is TRBV7-7, the J call TRBJ2-1; 14 nucleotides align to TRBD2. This TCR came from a woman in her sixties or seventies with primary liver carcinoma and hepatitis B virus infection. CDR3: CASSETGLAGGGEQFF. CDR3 sequence (DNA): TGTGCTAGCAGCGAAACCGGACTAGCGGGAGGTGGTGAGCAGTTCTTC.